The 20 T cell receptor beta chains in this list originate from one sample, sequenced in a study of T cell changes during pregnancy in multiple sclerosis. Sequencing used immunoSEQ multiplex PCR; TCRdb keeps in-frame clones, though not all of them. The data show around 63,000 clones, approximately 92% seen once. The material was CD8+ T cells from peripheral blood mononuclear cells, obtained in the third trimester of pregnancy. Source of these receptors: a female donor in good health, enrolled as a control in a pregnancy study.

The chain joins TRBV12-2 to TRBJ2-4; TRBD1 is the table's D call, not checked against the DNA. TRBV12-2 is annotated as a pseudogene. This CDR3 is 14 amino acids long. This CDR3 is CASRFGTAKNVQYF. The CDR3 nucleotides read TGTGCAAGTCGCTTTGGGACAGCAAAGAACGTTCAGTACTTC.

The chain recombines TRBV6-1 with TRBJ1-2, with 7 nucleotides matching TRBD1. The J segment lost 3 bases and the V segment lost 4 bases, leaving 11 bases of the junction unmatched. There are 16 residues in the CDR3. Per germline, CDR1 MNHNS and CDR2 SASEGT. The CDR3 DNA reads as TGTGCCAGCAGTGCCCACCTCAAGGGGGCGGACTATGGCTACACCTTC. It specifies CASSAHLKGADYGYTF.

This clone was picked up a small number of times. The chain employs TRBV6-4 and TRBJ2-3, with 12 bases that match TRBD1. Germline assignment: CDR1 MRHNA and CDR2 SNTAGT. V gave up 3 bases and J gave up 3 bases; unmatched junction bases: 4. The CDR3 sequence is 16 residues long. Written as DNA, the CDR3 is TGTGCCAGCAGTGAGGGGACAGGGGGCGGAACAGATACGCAGTATTTT. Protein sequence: CASSEGTGGGTDTQYF.

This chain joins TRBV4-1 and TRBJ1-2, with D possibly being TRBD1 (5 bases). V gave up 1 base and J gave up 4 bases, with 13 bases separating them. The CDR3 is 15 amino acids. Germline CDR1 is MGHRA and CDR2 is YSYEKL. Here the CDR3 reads CASSQGRGLGYGYTF. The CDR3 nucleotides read TGCGCCAGCAGCCAAGGGCGGGGGTTGGGCTATGGCTACACCTTC.

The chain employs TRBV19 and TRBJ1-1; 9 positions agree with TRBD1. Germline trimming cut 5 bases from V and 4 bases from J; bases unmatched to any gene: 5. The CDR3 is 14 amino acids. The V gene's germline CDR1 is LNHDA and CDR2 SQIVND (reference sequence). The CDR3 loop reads CASSPRQGGTEAFF. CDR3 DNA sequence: TGTGCCAGTAGTCCCCGACAGGGGGGCACTGAAGCTTTCTTT.

This CDR3 reads CASSLDAGAYEQYF. The CDR3 DNA reads TGCGCCAGCAGCTTGGATGCGGGCGCCTACGAGCAGTACTTC. This chain joins TRBV5-1 and TRBJ2-7; D may be TRBD2 (5 bases). Germline V gives CDR1 SGHRS, CDR2 YFSETQ. The CDR3 has 14 amino acids. Trimming cost V 0 bases and J 2 bases, with 9 bases left between them. The whole variable domain, remainder taken from reference TRBV5-1 and TRBJ2-7, is KAGVTQTPRYLIKTRGQQVTLSCSPISGHRSVSWYQQTPGQGLQFLFEYFSETQRNKGNFPGRFSGRQFSNSRSEMNVSTLELGDSALYLCASSLDAGAYEQYFGPGTRLTVT.

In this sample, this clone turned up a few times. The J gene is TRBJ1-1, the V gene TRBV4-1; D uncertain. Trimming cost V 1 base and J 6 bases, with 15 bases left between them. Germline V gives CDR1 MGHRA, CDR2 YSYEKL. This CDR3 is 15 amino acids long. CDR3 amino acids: CASSQGANVGAEAFF. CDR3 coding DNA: TGCGCCAGCAGCCAAGGGGCCAACGTGGGCGCTGAAGCTTTCTTT.

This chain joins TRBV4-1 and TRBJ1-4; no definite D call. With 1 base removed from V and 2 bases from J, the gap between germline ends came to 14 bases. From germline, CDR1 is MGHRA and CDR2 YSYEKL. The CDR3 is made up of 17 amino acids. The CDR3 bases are TGCGCCAGCAGCCAAGGGCAGATGAGGAGGACTAATGAAAAACTGTTTTTT. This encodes CASSQGQMRRTNEKLFF.

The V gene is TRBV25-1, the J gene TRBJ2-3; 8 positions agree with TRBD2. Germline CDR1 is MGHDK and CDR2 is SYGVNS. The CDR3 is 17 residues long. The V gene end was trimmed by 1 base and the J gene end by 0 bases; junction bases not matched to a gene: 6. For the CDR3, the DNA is TGTGCCAGCAGTGAATGGGGCGGGGGGCTTAGCACAGATACGCAGTATTTT. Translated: CASSEWGGGLSTDTQYF.

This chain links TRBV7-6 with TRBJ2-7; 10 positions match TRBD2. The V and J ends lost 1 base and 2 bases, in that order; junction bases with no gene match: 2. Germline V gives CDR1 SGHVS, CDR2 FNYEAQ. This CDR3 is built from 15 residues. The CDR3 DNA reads TGTGCCAGCAGCTTAGGGACTAGCGGAACCTACGAGCAGTACTTC. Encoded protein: CASSLGTSGTYEQYF.

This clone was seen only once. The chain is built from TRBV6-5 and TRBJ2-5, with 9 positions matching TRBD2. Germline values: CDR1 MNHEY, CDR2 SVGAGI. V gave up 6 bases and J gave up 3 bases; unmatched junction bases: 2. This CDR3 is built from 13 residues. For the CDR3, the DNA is TGTGCCAGCAGGGCGGGGGGGAAAGAGACCCAGTACTTC. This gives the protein CASRAGGKETQYF.

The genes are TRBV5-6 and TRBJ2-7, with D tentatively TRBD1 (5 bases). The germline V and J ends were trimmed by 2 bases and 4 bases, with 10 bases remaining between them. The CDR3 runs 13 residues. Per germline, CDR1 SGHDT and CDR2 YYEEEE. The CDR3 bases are TGTGCCAGCAGCTTACAGGTCTCGTACGAGCAGTACTTC. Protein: CASSLQVSYEQYF.

This CDR3 is CASSATVGVTEAFF. CDR3 DNA sequence: TGTGCCAGCAGCGCCACAGTCGGGGTCACTGAAGCTTTCTTT. The V call is TRBV11-3, the J call TRBJ1-1; D ambiguous. The CDR3 totals 14 residues. V was cut by 5 bases and J by 4 bases, with 14 bases left in between. The germline V gene has CDR1 SGHNT and CDR2 YENEEA.

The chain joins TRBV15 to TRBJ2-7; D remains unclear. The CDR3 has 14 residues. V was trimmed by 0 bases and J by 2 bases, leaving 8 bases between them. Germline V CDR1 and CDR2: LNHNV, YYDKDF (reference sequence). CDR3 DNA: TGTGCCACCAGCAGAGACTTGGCAGCCTACGAGCAGTACTTC. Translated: CATSRDLAAYEQYF.

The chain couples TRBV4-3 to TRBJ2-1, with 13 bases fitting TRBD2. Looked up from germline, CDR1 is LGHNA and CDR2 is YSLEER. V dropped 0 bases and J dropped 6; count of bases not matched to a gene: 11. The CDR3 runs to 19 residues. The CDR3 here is CASSQDTSGGALSGNEQFF. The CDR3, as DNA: TGCGCCAGCAGCCAAGACACTAGCGGGGGGGCTCTCTCGGGCAATGAGCAGTTCTTC.

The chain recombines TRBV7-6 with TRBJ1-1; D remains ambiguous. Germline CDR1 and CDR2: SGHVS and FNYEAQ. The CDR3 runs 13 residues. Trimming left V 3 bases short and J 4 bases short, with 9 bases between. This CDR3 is CASSFPEGTEAFF. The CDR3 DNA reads TGTGCCAGCAGCTTTCCGGAGGGCACTGAAGCTTTCTTT.

For the CDR3, the DNA is TGTGCCAGCAGCGTAGAGAAGGGGGCCTCGGGCGAGCAGTACTTC. This encodes CASSVEKGASGEQYF. The chain employs TRBV9 and TRBJ2-7; 7 bases fit TRBD1. The CDR3 runs 15 residues. CDR1 SGDLS and CDR2 YYNGEE come from the germline V gene. J gave up 6 bases and V 0 bases, and 9 bases lay outside the gene matches.

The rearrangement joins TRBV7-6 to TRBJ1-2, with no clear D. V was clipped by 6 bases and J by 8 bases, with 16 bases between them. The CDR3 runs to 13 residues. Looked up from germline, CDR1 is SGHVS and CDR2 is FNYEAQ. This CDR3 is CASSSSPGEGYTF. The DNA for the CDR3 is TGTGCCAGCAGTTCAAGCCCCGGGGAAGGCTACACCTTC.

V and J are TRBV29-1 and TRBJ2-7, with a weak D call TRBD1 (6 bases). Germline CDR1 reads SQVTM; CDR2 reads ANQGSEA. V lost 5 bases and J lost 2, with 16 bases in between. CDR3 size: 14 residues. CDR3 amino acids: CSVRQEIHPYEQYF. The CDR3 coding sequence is TGCAGCGTTAGACAGGAAATCCACCCCTACGAGCAGTACTTC.

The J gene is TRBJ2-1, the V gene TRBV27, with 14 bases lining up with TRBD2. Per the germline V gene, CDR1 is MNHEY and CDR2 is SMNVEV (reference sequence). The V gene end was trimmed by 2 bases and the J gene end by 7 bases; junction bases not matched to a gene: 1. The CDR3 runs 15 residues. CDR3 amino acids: CASSLGTSGGNEQFF. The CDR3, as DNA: TGTGCCAGCAGTTTAGGGACTAGCGGGGGTAATGAGCAGTTCTTC.